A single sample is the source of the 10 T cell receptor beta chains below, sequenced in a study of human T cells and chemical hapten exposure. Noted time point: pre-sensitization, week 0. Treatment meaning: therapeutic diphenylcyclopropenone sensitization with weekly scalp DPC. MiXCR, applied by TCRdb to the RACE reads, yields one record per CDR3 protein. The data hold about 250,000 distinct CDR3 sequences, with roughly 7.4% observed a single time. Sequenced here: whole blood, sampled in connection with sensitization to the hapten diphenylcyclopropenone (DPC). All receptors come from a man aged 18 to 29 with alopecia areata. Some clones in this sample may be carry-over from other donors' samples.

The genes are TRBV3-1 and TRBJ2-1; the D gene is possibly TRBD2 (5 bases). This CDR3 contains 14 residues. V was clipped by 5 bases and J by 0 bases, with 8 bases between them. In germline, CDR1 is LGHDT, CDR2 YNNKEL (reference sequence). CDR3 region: CASSSGNSYNEQFF. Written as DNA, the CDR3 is TGTGCCAGCAGCTCGGGGAACTCCTACAATGAGCAGTTCTTC.

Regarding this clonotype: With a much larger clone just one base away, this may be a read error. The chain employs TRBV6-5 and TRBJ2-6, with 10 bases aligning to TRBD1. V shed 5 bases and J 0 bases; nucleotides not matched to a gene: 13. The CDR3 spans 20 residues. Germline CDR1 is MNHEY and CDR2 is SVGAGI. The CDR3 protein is CASSRPLPGQGPSGANVLTF. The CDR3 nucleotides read TGTGCCAGCAGTCGCCCCTTGCCGGGACAGGGGCCCTCTGGGGCCAACGTCCTGACTTTC.

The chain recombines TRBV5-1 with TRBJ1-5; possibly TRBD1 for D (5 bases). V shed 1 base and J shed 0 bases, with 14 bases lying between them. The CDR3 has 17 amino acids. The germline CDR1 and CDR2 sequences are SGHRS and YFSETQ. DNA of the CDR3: TGCGCCAGCAGCTTGAACCAGGGAACTTATAGCAATCAGCCCCAGCATTTT. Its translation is CASSLNQGTYSNQPQHF.

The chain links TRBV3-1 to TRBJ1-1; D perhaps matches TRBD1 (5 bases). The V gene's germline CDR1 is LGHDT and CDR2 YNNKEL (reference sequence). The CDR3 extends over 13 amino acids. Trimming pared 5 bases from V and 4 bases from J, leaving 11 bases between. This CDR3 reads CASSTRDGTEAFF. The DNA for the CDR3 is TGTGCCAGCAGCACGAGGGACGGCACTGAAGCTTTCTTT.

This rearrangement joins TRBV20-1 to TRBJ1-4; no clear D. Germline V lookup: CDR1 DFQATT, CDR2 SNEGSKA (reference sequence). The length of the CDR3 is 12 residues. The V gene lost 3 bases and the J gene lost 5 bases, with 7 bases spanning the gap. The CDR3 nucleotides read TGCAGTGCTAGTCTGGGCAATGAAAAACTGTTTTTT. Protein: CSASLGNEKLFF.

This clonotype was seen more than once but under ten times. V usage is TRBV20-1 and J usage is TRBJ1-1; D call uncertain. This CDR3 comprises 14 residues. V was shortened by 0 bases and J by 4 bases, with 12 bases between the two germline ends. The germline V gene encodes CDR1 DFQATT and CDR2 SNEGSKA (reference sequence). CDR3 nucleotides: TGCAGTGCTAGAGATTCTTGGGGAGGCACTGAAGCTTTCTTT. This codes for CSARDSWGGTEAFF.

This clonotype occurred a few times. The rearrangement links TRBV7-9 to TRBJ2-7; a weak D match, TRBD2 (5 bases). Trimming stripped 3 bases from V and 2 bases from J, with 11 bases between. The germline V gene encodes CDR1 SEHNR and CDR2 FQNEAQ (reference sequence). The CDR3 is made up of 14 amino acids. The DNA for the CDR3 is TGTGCCAGCAGCTTGGACCCGGGGACCTACGAGCAGTACGTC. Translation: CASSLDPGTYEQYV.

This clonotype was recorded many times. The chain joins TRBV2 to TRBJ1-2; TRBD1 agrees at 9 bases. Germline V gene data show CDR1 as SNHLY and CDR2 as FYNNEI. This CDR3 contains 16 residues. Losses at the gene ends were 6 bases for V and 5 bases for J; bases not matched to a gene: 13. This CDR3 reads CASRGYRQGEQYGYTF. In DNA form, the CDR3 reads TGTGCCAGCAGGGGGTACCGACAGGGGGAACAGTATGGCTACACCTTC.

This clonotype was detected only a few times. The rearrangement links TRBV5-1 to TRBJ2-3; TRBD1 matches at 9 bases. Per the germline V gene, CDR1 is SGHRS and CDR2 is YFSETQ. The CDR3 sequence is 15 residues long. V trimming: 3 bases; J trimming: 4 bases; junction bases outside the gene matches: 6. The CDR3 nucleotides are TGCGCCAGCAGCTCCTGGACAGGGGAGGCAGATACGCAGTATTTT. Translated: CASSSWTGEADTQYF.

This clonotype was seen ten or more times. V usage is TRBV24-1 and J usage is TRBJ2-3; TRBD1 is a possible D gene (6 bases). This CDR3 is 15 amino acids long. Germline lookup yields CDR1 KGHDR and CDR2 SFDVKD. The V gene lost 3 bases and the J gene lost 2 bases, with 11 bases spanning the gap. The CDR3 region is CATSDARQVTDTQYF. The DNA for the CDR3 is TGTGCCACCAGTGATGCTAGACAGGTCACAGATACGCAGTATTTT.